The text below deals with one TCR beta chain. Its antigen is unidentified. This sample also contains other DNA sequences that code for the same CDR3. This sample was taken from a study of shared clonotypes between healthy human individuals. Background on the study: Three plates were used per donor for CD4 naive, three for CD4 memory, two for CD8 naive and one for CD8 memory. The study, taken as a whole, reports: Estimated richness was generally greater in naive than memory subsets. Some naive CD4 clonotypes, 4.5% to 5.5%, turned up in common across four donors.

Deep-level settings were used for running the assay. The repertoire was sequenced with immunoSEQ multiplex PCR; TCRdb's copy has only in-frame clones and lacks some. The sample includes about 1 million clones, 70% to 80% seen only once; the top ten take more than 0.5%. This receptor was taken from a man aged 18 to 30 in good health. Some clones in this sample may be carry-over from other donors' samples. The sample taken for sequencing was memory CD4+ T cells from PBMCs. Noted subset: CD45RA-negative fraction.

Here the CDR3 reads CASNRGTDTQYF. CDR3 nucleotides: TGTGCCAGCAACAGGGGAACAGATACGCAGTATTTT. This rearrangement joins TRBV25-1 to TRBJ2-3; 7 bases align to TRBD1. Germline CDR1 MGHDK, CDR2 SYGVNS. The CDR3 spans 12 residues. The J segment lost 3 bases and the V segment lost 7 bases, leaving 1 base of the junction unmatched.